The T cell receptor (beta chain) under discussion was sequenced for a study of cytomegalovirus exposure and HLA in healthy donors. Libraries were prepared by immunoSEQ multiplex PCR; TCRdb keeps only in-frame clonotypes and omits some of them. The sample holds approximately 200,000 clones, about 81% seen once. The donors were in the approximately 120-subject validation cohort; that cohort was separate from the roughly 700-subject first cohort. This CDR3 region has 15 residues. The V gene lost 6 bases and the J gene lost 2 bases, with 13 bases spanning the gap. The germline V gene encodes CDR1 MNHNS and CDR2 SASEGT. Worth noting for this clone: Its antigen remains unknown.

Study-wide results and limits: In vitro, a few CMV-associated chains proved specific for CMV antigens. Per published reports, the classifier diagnosed cytomegalovirus status with high specificity and sensitivity. Most observed TCR sequences were rare, whereas some public TCRs were detected in many donors.

The chain links TRBV6-1 to TRBJ2-2, with D possibly being TRBD1 (5 bases). Sequenced input: PBMCs. This sequence originates from a woman aged 30 to 39 in good health and CMV-seronegative. CDR3 sequence reads: CASRMGQGNTGELFF. CDR3 DNA sequence: TGTGCCAGCAGGATGGGGCAGGGAAACACCGGGGAGCTGTTTTTT.